This T cell receptor beta chain was recorded in a study of cytotoxic CD8 clonotypes in ibrutinib-treated CLL. Study summary: Recorded responses included around 24 partial and 2 complete; following median roughly 68 months, roughly 15 stayed remitted and some 12 progressed. Study-wide results and limits: The clonality rise at ibrutinib response reflected private clonotype expansion.

Of note for this clone: Antigen specificity is unknown.

Some clones are missing from TCRdb's copy, which holds only in-frame ones; the method was immunoSEQ multiplex PCR. The sample holds about 200,000 clones, roughly 73% seen once. The CDR3 loop spans 12 amino acids. Germline lookup yields CDR1 LNHDA and CDR2 SQIVND (reference sequence). Trimming took 10 bases from V and 1 from J, leaving 10 bases between them. Sample: PBMCs, taken after 12 months of ibrutinib treatment. The rearrangement joins TRBV19 to TRBJ1-1; D is unclear. The sequence was obtained from a human donor with chronic lymphocytic leukemia. CDR3 DNA sequence: TGTGCCACCGGTTGGCCGAACACTGAAGCTTTCTTT. This sequence encodes CATGWPNTEAFF.